A selection of T cell receptor beta chains follows, all from one sample in a study of blood T cell repertoires in COVID-19. TCRdb's copy holds only in-frame clones and misses some; the assay was immunoSEQ multiplex PCR. The sample records 300,000 to 450,000 clones, over 75% being singletons. Material for sequencing was PBMCs or T cells enriched from blood (not recorded which). The receptors were gathered from a woman aged 25-40 years who had recovered from COVID-19. CDR3s include the opening cysteine and the closing phenylalanine or tryptophan. The D gene is left open where the match is weak. A row's size may be missing; if present it is once, few, many or a size class.

abundance	j_gene	v_gene	d_gene	CDR3aa	CDR3nt
NA	TRBJ1-5	TRBV5-8	NA	CASSSDTSWGQPQHF	TGTGCCAGCAGCTCGGACACATCCTGGGGTCAGCCCCAGCATTTT
NA	TRBJ2-5	TRBV10-1	NA	CASSEDSWQTQYF	TGCGCCAGCAGTGAAGACTCCTGGCAGACCCAGTACTTC
NA	TRBJ1-3	TRBV5-6	NA	CASSWGGRFFSGNTIYF	TGTGCCAGCAGTTGGGGGGGACGGTTTTTCTCTGGAAACACCATATATTTT
few	TRBJ2-2	TRBV6-5	TRBD1	CASSLDRGTGELFF	TGTGCCAGCAGCCTTGACAGGGGCACCGGGGAGCTGTTTTTT
NA	TRBJ2-7	TRBV7-9	NA	CASGRGDGAYEQYF	TGTGCCAGCGGCCGCGGGGATGGGGCGTACGAGCAGTACTTC
NA	TRBJ1-1	TRBV18	TRBD1	CASSPLTGENTEAFF	TGTGCCAGCTCACCATTGACAGGGGAGAACACTGAAGCTTTCTTT
NA	TRBJ1-5	TRBV6-2/TRBV6-3	NA	CASSYLTAGQPQHF	TGTGCCAGCAGTTACTTGACAGCAGGGCAGCCCCAGCATTTT
NA	TRBJ2-3	TRBV29-1	TRBD1	CSASDRARTDTQYF	TGCAGCGCGAGCGACAGGGCACGCACAGATACGCAGTATTTT
few	TRBJ1-5	TRBV5-1	NA	CASSLGGSAGQPQHF	TGCGCCAGCAGCTTGGGCGGGAGTGCAGGTCAGCCCCAGCATTTT
NA	TRBJ2-3	TRBV5-5	NA	CASSPWSGQSTDTQYF	TGTGCCAGCAGCCCTTGGAGCGGACAGAGCACAGATACGCAGTATTTT
NA	TRBJ1-2	TRBV6-7	NA	CASSSSSRDKNYGYTF	TGTGCCAGCAGTTCTTCCTCCCGGGACAAGAACTATGGCTACACCTTC
few	TRBJ2-7	TRBV3-1/TRBV3-2	TRBD2	CASSERGAGDEQYF	TGTGCCAGCAGCGAGCGGGGAGCGGGGGACGAGCAGTACTTC
NA	TRBJ1-5	TRBV28	NA	CASSLSSGNRQPQHF	TGTGCCAGCAGTTTAAGTTCAGGAAATCGTCAGCCCCAGCATTTT
few	TRBJ2-7	TRBV28	NA	CASSSPGKIYEQYF	TGTGCCAGCAGTTCACCCGGTAAGATCTACGAGCAGTACTTC
NA	TRBJ2-1	TRBV30	TRBD1	CAWRGQGAGYNEQFF	TGTGCCTGGAGGGGCCAGGGGGCGGGTTACAATGAGCAGTTCTTC
NA	TRBJ2-4	TRBV7-9	NA	CASREGASSAKNIQYF	TGTGCCAGCAGGGAGGGGGCTTCCTCAGCCAAAAACATTCAGTACTTC
NA	TRBJ2-7	TRBV28	TRBD1	CASSSGTGASYEQYF	TGTGCCAGCAGTTCCGGGACAGGGGCGTCCTACGAGCAGTACTTC
NA	TRBJ2-5	TRBV5-4	TRBD2	CASSVTSGGDHQETQYF	TGTGCCAGCAGCGTGACTAGCGGGGGGGACCACCAAGAGACCCAGTACTTC